A single TCR beta chain is shown here with its context. TCRdb ran MiXCR on the 5' RACE reads and lists one entry per CDR3 protein. The sample yields hundreds of thousands of distinct CDR3 sequences, about a sixth seen once. The data were obtained in a study of T cells after yellow fever vaccination. This TCR was sampled from a man between 18 and 35 years old who received the YFV17D yellow fever vaccine. Sequenced here: PBMCs, sampled around 5 days after the first yellow fever vaccination.

The CDR3: CASSGTTETQYF. The CDR3 region has the DNA TGCGCCAGCTCCGGGACTACTGAGACCCAGTACTTC. The chain couples TRBV5-1 to TRBJ2-5; 7 bases fit TRBD2. CDR1 and CDR2 from the germline V gene are SGHRS and YFSETQ. V dropped 7 bases and J dropped 5; count of bases not matched to a gene: 5. This CDR3 comprises 12 residues.